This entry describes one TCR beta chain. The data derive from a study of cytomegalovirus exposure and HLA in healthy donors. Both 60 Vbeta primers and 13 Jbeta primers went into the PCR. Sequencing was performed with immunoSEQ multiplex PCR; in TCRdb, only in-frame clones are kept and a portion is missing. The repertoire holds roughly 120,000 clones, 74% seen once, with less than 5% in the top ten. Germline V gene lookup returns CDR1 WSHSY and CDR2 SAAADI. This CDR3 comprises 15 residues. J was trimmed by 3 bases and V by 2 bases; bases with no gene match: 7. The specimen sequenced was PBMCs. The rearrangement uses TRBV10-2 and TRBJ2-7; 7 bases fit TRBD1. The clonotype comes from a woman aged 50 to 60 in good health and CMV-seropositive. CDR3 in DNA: TGCGCCAGCAGTGAGCAAAGGACAGGAGACTACGAGCAGTACTTC. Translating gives CASSEQRTGDYEQYF.